The rows below give T cell receptor beta chains drawn from one sample of a study of blood T cell repertoires in COVID-19. Assay used: immunoSEQ multiplex PCR; TCRdb lists only in-frame clones, some missing. This sample has over 150,000 clones; roughly four fifths occur once, and the top ten carry 6% to 8%. Sequencing was carried out using peripheral blood. These receptors were obtained from a human donor with acute or convalescent COVID-19. The donor label of this sample is uncertain. Both conserved end residues are part of each CDR3. Rows give clone size only sometimes, using once, few, many, or a class for an expanded clone.

few	TRBV7-2	CASSLASGESDTQYF
NA	TRBV6-5	CASSYQLNTEAFF
NA	TRBV5-1	CASSSPGIQETQYF
NA	TRBV28	CASSLGGHYGYTF
NA	TRBV5-4	CASSSLGDRGTEQYF
NA	TRBV7-8	CASAWRPSGNNEQFF
once	TRBV7-3	CASSSRGYGLAGYNEQFF
NA	TRBV12-3/TRBV12-4	CASSLQGAGGYTF
NA	TRBV15	CATSRDIGGSGRNQPQHF
NA	TRBV7-3	CASSLAGTSGRTDTQYF
once	TRBV5-4	CASSLGMTGAKGNEQFF
NA	TRBV9	CASSARFGGLMNTEAFF
NA	TRBV10-3	CAISEGSVVDTQYF
NA	TRBV2	CASSVAGGPNQPQHF
NA	TRBV7-8	CASSLAPAGGPKTQYF
NA	TRBV18	CASSPGQISGANVLTF
few	TRBV7-6	CASSLSPPTANTEAFF
NA	TRBV28	CASSPSSVRRAYEQYF
few	TRBV29-1	CSAPRTGGRTEAFF
NA	TRBV6-2/TRBV6-3	CASSSGGSTEAFF
NA	TRBV10-1	CASNPRTVTTEAFF
NA	TRBV12-3/TRBV12-4	CASRNPSTEQYF
NA	TRBV11-3	CASSPSGGGAEQFF
once	TRBV29-1	CSVVPGLADSADTQYF
once	TRBV10-3	CAISESVGPQPAEQFF
once	TRBV27	CASSRLRGGYSNQPQHF
NA	TRBV29-1	CSVEIYRQMNTEAFF
NA	TRBV6-5	CASSSRQGWQPQHF
NA	TRBV6-5	CASRFSYIPNTEAFF
NA	TRBV7-9	CASSLAGGRDTEAFF
NA	TRBV7-8	CASSPSDEQFF
NA	TRBV5-1	CASSLGSRTDTQYF
once	TRBV3-1/TRBV3-2	CASSREAPGPTDTQYF
NA	TRBV2	CASSPGTEISTDTQYF
NA	TRBV19	CASSEDRGRRGYTF
NA	TRBV4-2	CASSVHFTGANQPQHF
NA	TRBV9	CASSPLAGGIGGDTQYF
once	TRBV24-1	CATSDPGQGTDTQYF
NA	TRBV3-1/TRBV3-2	CASSQDFGMYQETQYF
NA	TRBV29-1	CSVGRDSGEAFF
NA	TRBV7-3	CASSLTSGQGLSRTDTQYF
few	TRBV3-1/TRBV3-2	CASSRGGMNTEAFF
NA	TRBV7-6	CASSSSLATYEQYF
NA	TRBV13	CASSSFSGNTIYF
few	TRBV6-6	CASSYTGGSYGYTF
NA	TRBV7-9	CASSLVGRSYGYTF
once	TRBV7-9	CASSLDRSNQPQHF
NA	TRBV19	CASSSQRGEQFF
once	TRBV19	CASSIAAGTYEQYF